The 31 T cell receptor beta chains below were found in one sample sequenced in a study of blood T cell repertoires in COVID-19. Using immunoSEQ multiplex PCR, the repertoire was profiled, and TCRdb retains in-frame clones only, with some absent. The profile shows under 200,000 clones, roughly 88% of them singletons. The specimen sequenced was peripheral blood. All receptors derive from a woman aged 80 or over with acute or convalescent COVID-19.

This clone is judged medium-sized. V is TRBV11-3 and J is TRBJ2-3; possible D gene TRBD2, 7 bases. The germline gives CDR1 SGHNT, CDR2 YENEEA. The CDR3 covers 15 residues. The V and J ends lost 3 bases and 1 base respectively, with 11 bases between them. Here the CDR3 reads CASSLGGAGTDTQYF. The CDR3 nucleotides are TGTGCCAGCAGCTTGGGGGGGGCCGGCACAGATACGCAGTATTTT.

The chain combines TRBV7-9 with TRBJ2-7; D is perhaps TRBD1 (5 bases). The length of the CDR3 is 12 residues. Germline V gene sequence: CDR1 SEHNR, CDR2 FQNEAQ (reference sequence). V shed 1 base and J shed 10 bases, with 11 bases lying between them. In DNA form, the CDR3 reads TGTGCCAGCAGCTTAGGTACAGGCGGACAGTACTTC. Residues: CASSLGTGGQYF.

V gene TRBV3-1 (or the pseudogene TRBV3-2) combines with J gene TRBJ1-5, with 9 bases lining up with TRBD1. V trimming: 4 bases; J trimming: 6 bases; junction bases outside the gene matches: 7. This CDR3 region has 15 residues. CDR1 LGHDT and CDR2 YNNKEL come from the germline V gene (reference sequence). This chain's CDR3 is CASSPRTGEGQPQHF. The DNA of the CDR3 is TGTGCCAGCAGCCCTCGGACAGGGGAGGGTCAGCCCCAGCATTTT.

The V gene is TRBV7-2, the J gene TRBJ2-5; 9 bases map to TRBD1. Losses at the gene ends were 10 bases for V and 0 bases for J; bases not matched to a gene: 9. CDR3 length: 15 amino acids. Germline loops: CDR1 SGHTA, CDR2 FQGNSA. In DNA, the CDR3 is TGTGCCACCGAACCAGACAGGGGGTACCAAGAGACCCAGTACTTC. Encoded protein: CATEPDRGYQETQYF.

The chain couples TRBV7-9 to TRBJ2-7, with 10 bases identical to TRBD1. The ends lost 3 bases at V and 5 bases at J; junction bases unmatched: 7. The CDR3 spans 15 residues. CDR1 and CDR2 from the germline V gene are SEHNR and FQNEAQ (reference sequence). The CDR3 reads CASSFGQGEWDEQYF. For the CDR3, the DNA is TGTGCCAGCAGCTTCGGACAGGGGGAGTGGGACGAGCAGTACTTC.

This clone occurred once. The chain links TRBV7-9 to TRBJ1-2; weak D call: TRBD1 (6 bases). This CDR3 contains 16 residues. Germline CDR1 and CDR2: SEHNR and FQNEAQ (reference sequence). Between the trimmed V and J ends, which lost 5 bases and 5 bases, there was a span of 21 bases. CDR3 coding DNA: TGTGCCAGCAGCCTGAGGCGAGGACAGCGGTCGTATGGCTACACCTTC. Translating it yields CASSLRRGQRSYGYTF.

The rearrangement joins TRBV6-5 to TRBJ1-6, with D tentatively TRBD1 (5 bases). The CDR3 spans 15 residues. From germline, CDR1 is MNHEY and CDR2 SVGAGI. V shed 6 bases and J shed 1 base, with 10 bases lying between them. The CDR3 loop reads CASRLDSSYNSPLHF. In DNA form, the CDR3 reads TGTGCCAGCAGACTCGACAGTTCCTATAATTCACCCCTCCACTTT.

This chain links TRBV7-9 with TRBJ1-3; 8 bases map to TRBD1. CDR3 length: 15 amino acids. The V gene end was trimmed by 6 bases and the J gene end by 2 bases; junction bases not matched to a gene: 6. In germline, CDR1 is SEHNR, CDR2 FQNEAQ (reference sequence). CDR3 bases: TGTGCCAGCAGTCCCGGACAGGGAACTGGAAACACCATATATTTT. This sequence encodes CASSPGQGTGNTIYF.

The V gene is TRBV10-3, the J gene TRBJ2-7; the match to TRBD1 covers 12 bases. The CDR3 is 14 amino acids. CDR1 is ENHRY and CDR2 is SYGVKD in the germline V gene. V lost 11 bases, J lost 3 bases, and 8 bases stayed unmatched. CDR3 DNA: TGTGCCTCCAGCGGGACAGGGGGCCTCTACGAGCAGTACTTC. Amino acid sequence: CASSGTGGLYEQYF.

The genes are TRBV19 and TRBJ2-2; 9 bases fit TRBD1. J was trimmed by 7 bases and V by 5 bases; bases with no gene match: 8. CDR1 is LNHDA, CDR2 SQIVND, per germline (reference sequence). The CDR3 runs 15 residues. CDR3 residues: CASSPGDRENGELFF. DNA of the CDR3: TGTGCCAGTAGTCCCGGGGACAGGGAAAACGGGGAGCTGTTTTTT.

This clone was found a few times. V and J are TRBV7-8 and TRBJ1-5; TRBD1 agrees at 7 bases. CDR3 length: 15 residues. J was trimmed by 3 bases and V by 5 bases; bases with no gene match: 7. In germline, CDR1 is SGHVS, CDR2 FQNEAQ. In nucleotides, the CDR3 is TGTGCCAGCAGCCAAGGGGACAGTAACAATCAGCCCCAGCATTTT. Protein: CASSQGDSNNQPQHF.

V and J are TRBV30 and TRBJ2-1; tentative D call: TRBD2 (6 bases). The CDR3 length is 15 residues. V lost 0 bases and J lost 3, with 12 bases in between. Germline CDR1 and CDR2: GTSNPN and SVGIG (reference sequence). Here the CDR3 reads CAWSVGGVYYNEQFF. DNA for the CDR3: TGTGCCTGGAGTGTAGGAGGGGTGTACTACAATGAGCAGTTCTTC.

This chain connects TRBV7-2 to TRBJ2-5; 8 positions match TRBD2. V lost 8 bases to trimming and J lost 1 base; unmatched junction nucleotides: 12. The CDR3 is made up of 16 amino acids. CDR1 is SGHTA, CDR2 FQGNSA, per germline. The CDR3 protein is CASVPRSGVFQETQYF. CDR3 sequence (DNA): TGTGCCAGCGTCCCCCGTAGCGGGGTCTTCCAAGAGACCCAGTACTTC.

This rearrangement joins TRBV18 to TRBJ2-2; no clear D gene. V dropped 1 base and J dropped 8 bases, with 5 bases sitting between them. The CDR3 runs 12 residues. Looked up from germline, CDR1 is KGHSH and CDR2 is LQKENI. The CDR3 nucleotides read TGTGCCAGCTCACCACGCACAGGGGAGCTGTTTTTT. It codes for CASSPRTGELFF.

The chain is built from TRBV7-9 and TRBJ1-2; D not resolved. V was trimmed by 5 bases and J by 1 base, leaving 8 bases between them. The CDR3 is 13 amino acids. Germline V gives CDR1 SEHNR, CDR2 FQNEAQ (reference sequence). The CDR3 is CASSVQVNYGYTF. The CDR3 DNA sequence: TGTGCCAGCAGCGTACAAGTTAACTATGGCTACACCTTC.

The chain combines TRBV18 with TRBJ1-6, with D unclear. This CDR3 is built from 13 residues. Germline V gene sequence: CDR1 KGHSH, CDR2 LQKENI. The ends were cut back, 6 bases at V and 7 bases at J, with 10 bases in the middle. In nucleotides, the CDR3 is TGTGCCAGCTCTGACTCGGGGAATTCACCCCTCCACTTT. Protein sequence: CASSDSGNSPLHF.

This chain uses TRBV5-1 with TRBJ1-6, with D perhaps matching TRBD1 (5 bases). This CDR3 comprises 14 residues. V dropped 0 bases and J dropped 10 bases, with 11 bases sitting between them. The germline gives CDR1 SGHRS, CDR2 YFSETQ. This CDR3 reads CASSLGRENSPLHF. The CDR3 nucleotides read TGCGCCAGCAGCTTGGGCAGGGAAAACTCACCCCTCCACTTT.

As DNA, the CDR3 is TGTGCCAGTACCCTCCGTGACAGGGGCTCTGGGGCCAACGTCCTGACTTTC. As protein: CASTLRDRGSGANVLTF. The chain combines TRBV19 with TRBJ2-6; 8 bases agree with TRBD1. The germline V gene encodes CDR1 LNHDA and CDR2 SQIVND (reference sequence). The V segment lost 7 bases and the J segment 0 bases; nucleotides outside the gene matches: 8. This CDR3 contains 17 residues.

The rearrangement joins TRBV12-3 or TRBV12-4 to TRBJ2-3; weak D call: TRBD2 (6 bases). The CDR3 runs to 11 residues. V was clipped by 6 bases and J by 14 bases, with 15 bases between them. The CDR3 here is CASRFGGKPYF. The CDR3 bases are TGTGCCAGCAGGTTCGGGGGAAAGCCGTATTTT.

This clone was observed a handful of times. V gene TRBV6-4 combines with J gene TRBJ1-6; the D gene is possibly TRBD1 (5 bases). CDR1 is MRHNA and CDR2 is SNTAGT in the germline V gene. Trimming took off 0 bases at V and 7 bases at J, with 13 bases between the two ends. The CDR3 runs to 16 residues. Here the CDR3 reads CASSDSGGVGNSPLHF. CDR3 nucleotides: TGTGCCAGCAGTGACTCGGGAGGGGTAGGGAATTCACCCCTCCACTTT.

This clone was counted between two and nine times. V is TRBV19 and J is TRBJ1-5; possible D gene TRBD1, 6 bases. This CDR3 spans 18 amino acids. The V end lost 7 bases, the J end lost 0 bases, and 22 bases lay between the germline ends. Germline V CDR1 and CDR2: LNHDA, SQIVND (reference sequence). The CDR3, as DNA: TGTGCCAGTACCTCCCCCCCCGGGACACATTATAGCAATCAGCCCCAGCATTTT. Protein product: CASTSPPGTHYSNQPQHF.

This rearrangement joins TRBV7-3 to TRBJ1-1, with 8 bases matching TRBD1. Germline CDR1 is SGHTA and CDR2 is FQGTGA. The CDR3 is 14 residues long. V shed 3 bases, J shed 1 base, and the junction held 1 base outside the gene matches. The CDR3 DNA reads as TGTGCCAGCAGCTTCCAGGGGGCGAACACTGAAGCTTTCTTT. Protein product: CASSFQGANTEAFF. The full variable domain, its missing parts supplied by reference TRBV7-3 and TRBJ1-1, is GAGVSQTPSNKVTEKGKYVELRCDPISGHTALYWYRQSLGQGPEFLIYFQGTGAADDSGLPNDRFFAVRPEGSVSTLKIQRTERGDSAVYLCASSFQGANTEAFFGQGTRLTVV.

This clone was counted once. The J gene is TRBJ2-2, the V gene TRBV5-4; 9 nucleotides match TRBD1. Germline CDR1 is SGHNT and CDR2 is YYREEE (reference sequence). V gave up 1 base and J gave up 7 bases; unmatched junction bases: 8. This CDR3 contains 16 residues. CDR3 in amino acids: CASSLKKQGAGGELFF. CDR3 sequence (DNA): TGTGCCAGCAGCTTGAAGAAACAGGGGGCAGGCGGGGAGCTGTTTTTT. Full variable domain (rest looked up from reference TRBV5-4 and TRBJ2-2): ETGVTQSPTHLIKTRGQQVTLRCSSQSGHNTVSWYQQALGQGPQFIFQYYREEENGRGNFPPRFSGLQFPNYSSELNVNALELDDSALYLCASSLKKQGAGGELFFGEGSRLTVL.

The CDR3 DNA is TGTGCCAGCAGTCCGGGACTAGCGGGAGGCTACAATGAGCAGTTCTTC. It codes for CASSPGLAGGYNEQFF. V gene TRBV2 combines with J gene TRBJ2-1; 15 bases agree with TRBD2. The CDR3 has 16 residues. The ends lost 5 bases at V and 3 bases at J; junction bases unmatched: 2. Germline loops: CDR1 SNHLY, CDR2 FYNNEI.

The chain recombines TRBV6-5 with TRBJ1-5; 8 bases fit TRBD1. Germline V gives CDR1 MNHEY, CDR2 SVGAGI. The CDR3 has 14 amino acids. The V gene end was trimmed by 5 bases and the J gene end by 6 bases; junction bases not matched to a gene: 6. The CDR3, as DNA: TGTGCCAGCAGTACCGGGACAGGATCTCAGCCCCAGCATTTT. This gives the protein CASSTGTGSQPQHF.

The chain recombines TRBV25-1 with TRBJ1-1; D gene ambiguous. V lost 2 bases and J lost 1, with 11 bases in between. Germline assignment: CDR1 MGHDK and CDR2 SYGVNS. The CDR3 loop spans 15 amino acids. CDR3 nucleotides: TGTGCCAGCAGTGAAACCTCCGACTGGAACACTGAAGCTTTCTTT. This gives the protein CASSETSDWNTEAFF.

The rearrangement joins TRBV19 to TRBJ1-4; the D is unclear. The CDR3 is 13 amino acids. From germline, CDR1 is LNHDA and CDR2 SQIVND (reference sequence). The V gene lost 3 bases and the J gene lost 8 bases, with 10 bases spanning the gap. CDR3 loop: CASSILKSEKLFF. The CDR3 DNA reads as TGTGCCAGTAGTATCCTCAAGAGCGAAAAACTGTTTTTT.

The chain uses TRBV27 and TRBJ2-2, with 12 bases lining up with TRBD2. With 10 bases clipped from V and 1 base from J, the junction kept 7 bases outside the gene matches. The CDR3 length is 16 residues. From germline, CDR1 is MNHEY and CDR2 SMNVEV (reference sequence). DNA of the CDR3: TGTGCCACTTCACTAGCGGGAGGCGTGAACACCGGGGAGCTGTTTTTT. Amino acids: CATSLAGGVNTGELFF.

The chain uses TRBV5-5 and TRBJ1-1; TRBD1 agrees at 8 bases. V dropped 2 bases and J dropped 2; count of bases not matched to a gene: 5. Germline values: CDR1 SGHKS, CDR2 YYEKEE (reference sequence). CDR3 length: 15 residues. CDR3 in amino acids: CASSFGTGVNTEAFF. Here the CDR3 DNA reads TGTGCCAGCAGCTTCGGGACAGGCGTTAACACTGAAGCTTTCTTT.

The rearrangement uses TRBV5-4 and TRBJ2-7; 7 bases map to TRBD2. Germline V CDR1 and CDR2: SGHNT, YYREEE (reference sequence). CDR3 size: 14 residues. Unmatched junction bases numbered 5, after V lost 0 bases and J lost 5 bases. CDR3 coding DNA: TGTGCCAGCAGCTTGGCCGCGGGAGCGAACGAGCAGTACTTC. Its translation is CASSLAAGANEQYF.

The chain links TRBV28 to TRBJ1-2; tentatively, D is TRBD1 (5 bases). This CDR3 contains 14 residues. The germline V gene encodes CDR1 MDHEN and CDR2 SYDVKM. Trimming pared 4 bases from V and 4 bases from J, leaving 13 bases between. Written as DNA, the CDR3 is TGTGCCAGCAGTTATCCTAGGGGTGGCTATGGCTACACCTTC. Protein product: CASSYPRGGYGYTF.